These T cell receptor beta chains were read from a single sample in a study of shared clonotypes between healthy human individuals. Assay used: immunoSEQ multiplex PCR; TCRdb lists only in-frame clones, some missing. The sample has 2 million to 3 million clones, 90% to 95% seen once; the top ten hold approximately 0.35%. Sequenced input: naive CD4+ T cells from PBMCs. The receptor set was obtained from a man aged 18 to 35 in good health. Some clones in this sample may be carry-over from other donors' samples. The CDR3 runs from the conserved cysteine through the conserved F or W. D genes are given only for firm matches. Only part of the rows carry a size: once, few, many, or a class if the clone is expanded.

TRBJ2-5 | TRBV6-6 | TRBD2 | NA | CASSRGVAGGWETQYF | TGTGCCAGCAGTCGAGGGGTAGCGGGAGGATGGGAGACCCAGTACTTC
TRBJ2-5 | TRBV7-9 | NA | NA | CASNPGLRQETQYF | TGTGCCAGCAATCCTGGACTGAGACAAGAGACCCAGTACTTC
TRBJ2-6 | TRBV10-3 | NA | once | CAINGEGGANVLTF | TGTGCCATCAATGGCGAGGGAGGGGCCAACGTCCTGACTTTC
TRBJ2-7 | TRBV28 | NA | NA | CASSLGGASSYEQYF | TGTGCCAGCAGTTTGGGGGGGGCGAGCTCCTACGAGCAGTACTTC
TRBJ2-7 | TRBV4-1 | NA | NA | CASSRTRDSASYEQYF | TGCGCCAGCAGCCGAACCCGGGACTCCGCATCCTACGAGCAGTACTTC
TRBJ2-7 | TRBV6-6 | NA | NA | CASSYDRGTYEQYF | TGTGCCAGCAGTTATGATCGGGGAACCTACGAGCAGTACTTC
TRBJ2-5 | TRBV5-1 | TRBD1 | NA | CASITKQGTETQYF | TGCGCCAGCATTACAAAACAGGGGACGGAGACCCAGTACTTC
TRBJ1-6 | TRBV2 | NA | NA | CASSALPRTGSPLHF | TGTGCCAGCAGTGCCCTTCCCCGTACGGGTTCACCCCTCCACTTT
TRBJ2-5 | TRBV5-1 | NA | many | CASSLDRNQETQYF | TGCGCCAGCAGCTTGGACAGGAATCAAGAGACCCAGTACTTC
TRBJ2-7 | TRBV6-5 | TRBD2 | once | CASQTTGTSPYEQYF | TGTGCCAGCCAAACGACCGGGACTAGCCCTTACGAGCAGTACTTC
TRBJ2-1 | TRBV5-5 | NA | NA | CASSFGRANEQFF | TGTGCCAGCAGCTTCGGCAGGGCCAATGAGCAGTTCTTC
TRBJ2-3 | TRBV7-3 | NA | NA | CASSSAGAPTLYTQYF | TGTGCCAGCAGCTCCGCCGGGGCGCCGACACTCTATACGCAGTATTTT
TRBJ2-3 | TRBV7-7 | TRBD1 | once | CASSARTGSTDTQYF | TGTGCCAGCAGCGCGCGGACAGGGAGCACAGATACGCAGTATTTT
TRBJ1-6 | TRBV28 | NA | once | CASSLGQDYSPLHF | TGTGCCAGCAGTTTAGGCCAGGATTATTCACCCCTCCACTTT
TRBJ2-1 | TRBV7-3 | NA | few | CASSLGLYNEQFF | TGTGCCAGCAGCTTAGGGCTTTACAATGAGCAGTTCTTC
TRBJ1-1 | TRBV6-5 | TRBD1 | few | CASSYGDRVAFF | TGTGCCAGCAGTTACGGGGACAGGGTAGCTTTCTTT
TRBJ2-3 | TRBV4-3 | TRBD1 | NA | CASSQGTGNSDTQYF | TGCGCCAGCAGCCAAGGGACAGGGAATTCAGATACGCAGTATTTT
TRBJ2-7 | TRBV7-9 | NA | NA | CASSLVGGAYEQYF | TGTGCCAGCAGCTTAGTGGGGGGAGCCTACGAGCAGTACTTC
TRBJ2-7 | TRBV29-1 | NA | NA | CSVEPLKTGSYEQYF | TGCAGCGTTGAACCCCTAAAAACAGGGTCCTACGAGCAGTACTTC
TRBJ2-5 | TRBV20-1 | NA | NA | CSARDRQAQYF | TGCAGTGCTAGAGATCGGCAGGCCCAGTACTTC
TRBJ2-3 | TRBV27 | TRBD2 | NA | CASRVLAGGTNTQYF | TGTGCCAGCAGGGTCCTAGCGGGAGGCACTAATACGCAGTATTTT
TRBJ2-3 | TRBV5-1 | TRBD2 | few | CASSLGSGSADTQYF | TGCGCCAGCAGCTTGGGTAGCGGGAGTGCAGATACGCAGTATTTT
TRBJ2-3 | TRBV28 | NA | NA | CASSSGSTDTQYF | TGTGCCAGCAGTTCGGGAAGCACAGATACGCAGTATTTT
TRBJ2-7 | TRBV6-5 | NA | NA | CASSYGIGLYEQYF | TGTGCCAGCAGTTACGGAATAGGGCTCTACGAGCAGTACTTC
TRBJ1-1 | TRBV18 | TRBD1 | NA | CASSPPGQGARGTEAFF | TGTGCCAGCTCACCTCCGGGACAGGGGGCGAGGGGGACTGAAGCTTTCTTT
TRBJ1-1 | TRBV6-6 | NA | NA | CASSSRQMNTEAFF | TGTGCCAGCAGTTCCCGACAGATGAACACTGAAGCTTTCTTT
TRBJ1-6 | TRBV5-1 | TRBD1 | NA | CASSLSGTGRSPLHF | TGCGCCAGCAGCTTGTCGGGGACAGGGCGATCACCCCTCCACTTT
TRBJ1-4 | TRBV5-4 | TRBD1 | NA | CASSLRDRGEKLFF | TGTGCCAGCAGCTTGCGAGACAGGGGTGAAAAACTGTTTTTT